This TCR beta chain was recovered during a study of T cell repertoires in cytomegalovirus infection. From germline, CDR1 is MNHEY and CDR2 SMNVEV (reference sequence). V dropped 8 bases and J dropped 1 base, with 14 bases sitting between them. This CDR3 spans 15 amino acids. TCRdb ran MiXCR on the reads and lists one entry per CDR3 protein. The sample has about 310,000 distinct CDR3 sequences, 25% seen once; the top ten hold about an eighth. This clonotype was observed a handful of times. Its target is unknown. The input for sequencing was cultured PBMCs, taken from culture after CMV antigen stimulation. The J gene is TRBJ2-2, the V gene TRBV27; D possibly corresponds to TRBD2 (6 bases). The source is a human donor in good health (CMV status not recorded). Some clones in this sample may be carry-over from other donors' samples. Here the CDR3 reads CASRPLALNTGELFF. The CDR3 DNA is TGTGCCAGCCGCCCTCTAGCGTTGAACACCGGGGAGCTGTTTTTT.